Following are 11 T cell receptor beta chains from one sample sequenced in a study of T-cell memory formation after mild COVID-19 (dated by TCRdb to 2020 to 2022). Libraries were prepared through 5' RACE. Sequencing used an Illumina NovaSeq 6000. TCRdb passed the public sequencing reads through fastp at Q25 and MiXCR, retaining productive beta sequences. For every CDR3 protein sequence, its rows merge into one entry that carries the most common genes and DNA. This sample has about 400,000 distinct CDR3 sequences in its table, and 15% to 20% of those were observed once. Together, the top ten hold approximately 21% of the sample. Sequencing was done on a sample of PBMCs or a T cell subset sorted from them (not recorded which). The receptors originated from a man younger than 35 who had mild COVID-19 (a few samples of this study predate the infection). The sample titles of this study are shuffled in the database, so cell type and time point are left out; the donor was told from shared clones.

This clonotype was seen a handful of times. J is TRBJ2-7 and V is TRBV2; D is unresolved. The V end lost 2 bases, the J end lost 2 bases, and 7 bases lay between the germline ends. Germline CDR1 SNHLY, CDR2 FYNNEI. This CDR3 contains 13 residues. DNA for the CDR3: TGTGCCAGCAGTGAACGGTTTACCTACGAGCAGTACGTC. This gives the protein CASSERFTYEQYV.

The sample holds a few counts of this clonotype. The chain carries TRBV4-1 and TRBJ1-2; unclear D gene. The V and J ends lost 0 bases and 7 bases respectively, with 15 bases between them. Germline loops: CDR1 MGHRA, CDR2 YSYEKL. There are 15 residues in the CDR3. CDR3 in DNA: TGCGCCAGCAGCCAAGATCGGTGGGCCTATGGTGGCTACACCTTC. Protein product: CASSQDRWAYGGYTF.

The gene calls are TRBV18 and TRBJ2-5; D might be TRBD1 (5 bases). CDR1 KGHSH and CDR2 LQKENI come from the germline V gene. This CDR3 spans 15 amino acids. Trimming left V 8 bases short and J 1 base short, with 17 bases between. The CDR3 protein is CASAPRTGAQETQYF. For the CDR3, the DNA is TGTGCCAGCGCCCCGCGAACAGGAGCCCAAGAGACCCAGTACTTC.

The gene calls are TRBV20-1 and TRBJ2-7; weak D call: TRBD1 (6 bases). Germline V gene lookup returns CDR1 DFQATT and CDR2 SNEGSKA (reference sequence). The V end was cut by 2 bases, the J end by 7 bases, with 18 bases between. The CDR3 loop spans 14 amino acids. CDR3 region: CSARKTGPRGEQYF. The CDR3 nucleotides are TGCAGTGCTAGAAAGACAGGTCCTAGGGGGGAGCAGTACTTC.

The rearrangement joins TRBV24-1 to TRBJ2-2; unclear D gene. Trimming left V 3 bases short and J 8 bases short, with 9 bases between. Germline lookup yields CDR1 KGHDR and CDR2 SFDVKD. This CDR3 spans 13 amino acids. The CDR3 nucleotides are TGTGCCACCAGTGATCCTATTCCTGGGGAGCTGTTTTTT. Amino acid sequence: CATSDPIPGELFF.

The genes are TRBV6-6 and TRBJ1-5; 8 bases are shared with TRBD1. J gave up 5 bases and V 0 bases, and 6 bases lay outside the gene matches. CDR1 MNHNY and CDR2 SVGAGI come from the germline V gene (reference sequence). The CDR3 covers 16 residues. CDR3 nucleotides: TGTGCCAGCAGTTACTCGGGCAGGGGGCAGGATCAGCCCCAGCATTTT. As protein: CASSYSGRGQDQPQHF.

This chain uses TRBV6-1 with TRBJ1-1; D call uncertain. V lost 7 bases to trimming and J lost 4 bases, with 13 bases between them. The CDR3 contains 13 residues. CDR1 and CDR2 (germline): MNHNS, SASEGT. DNA of the CDR3: TGTGCCAGCACTCTCTGGGCAAGCACTGAAGCTTTCTTT. It translates to CASTLWASTEAFF.

This clonotype was counted between two and nine times. The J gene is TRBJ2-5, the V gene TRBV5-6; 13 positions match TRBD2. V shed 1 base and J 4 bases; nucleotides not matched to a gene: 7. This CDR3 has 17 residues. The germline V gene has CDR1 SGHDT and CDR2 YYEEEE. The CDR3 DNA is TGTGCCAGCAGCTTGAAGACTAGCGGGGGGTTCGCAGAGACCCAGTACTTC. Its translation is CASSLKTSGGFAETQYF.

The chain uses TRBV28 and TRBJ2-7, with unresolved D. The germline V and J ends were trimmed by 3 bases and 3 bases, with 6 bases remaining between them. The germline CDR1 and CDR2 sequences are MDHEN and SYDVKM. This CDR3 region has 12 residues. CDR3 in amino acids: CASSLGNYEQYV. The CDR3, as DNA: TGTGCCAGCAGTTTGGGGAACTACGAGCAGTACGTC.

The rearrangement uses TRBV12-3 or TRBV12-4 and TRBJ2-2; D call uncertain. V was clipped by 5 bases and J by 2 bases, with 12 bases between them. The CDR3 has 15 residues. CDR3 bases: TGTGCCAGCAGTATACTGATTTCTAACACCGGGGAGCTGTTTTTT. Its protein is CASSILISNTGELFF.

This clonotype has more than one count but fewer than ten. The CDR3 reads CASTRPAGNQETQYF. The CDR3 region has the DNA TGTGCCAGCACCCGGCCGGCCGGCAACCAAGAGACCCAGTACTTC. V usage is TRBV7-2 and J usage is TRBJ2-5; no firm D call. The CDR3 covers 15 residues. Per the germline V gene, CDR1 is SGHTA and CDR2 is FQGNSA. Deletions cut 7 bases from V and 0 bases from J, with 15 bases between.